These T cell receptor beta chains were read from a single sample in a study of blood T cells in healthy people across ages. TCRdb recomputed calls from the 5' RACE reads with MiXCR, one row per CDR3 protein. The sample carries about 1.7 million distinct CDR3 sequences, over 25% recorded once. Specimen: blood. These receptors were taken from a young woman in good health. Both conserved end residues are part of each CDR3. The D gene is left open where the match is weak. Clone sizes are given selectively: once, few, many, or a class where the clone is expanded.

D gene	clone size	J gene	V gene	CDR3 DNA	CDR3 protein
TRBD2	few	TRBJ2-7	TRBV9	TGTGCCAGCAGCGTATCCAGCGGGGGTTACGAGCAGTACTTC	CASSVSSGGYEQYF
TRBD2	many	TRBJ2-7	TRBV6-2/TRBV6-3	TGTGCCAGCACCACTGGACTAGCGGCTTACGAGCAGTACTTC	CASTTGLAAYEQYF
NA	NA	TRBJ1-1	TRBV7-2	TGTGCCAGCAAGATACCGGGAGACGAAGCTTTCTTT	CASKIPGDEAFF
TRBD1	many	TRBJ2-5	TRBV29-1	TGCAGCGTTCTCTCCGGGACAGCAGAAGAGACCCAGTACTTC	CSVLSGTAEETQYF
NA	few	TRBJ1-4	TRBV7-9	TGTGCCATCAGCGCTTGGGCAGGCATTGCAACTAATGAAAAACTGTTTTTT	CAISAWAGIATNEKLFF
NA	NA	TRBJ1-1	TRBV12-3/TRBV12-4	TGTGCCAGCAGTTTTTATAGGGGAGAAGCTTTCTTT	CASSFYRGEAFF
TRBD2	few	TRBJ2-3	TRBV15	TGTGCCACCAGCAGAGATAAGGGAGCGGGAGTGATGACAGATACGCAGTATTTT	CATSRDKGAGVMTDTQYF
NA	NA	TRBJ2-7	TRBV18	TGTGCCAGCTCCGCCCAAGGGATCTCCTACGAGCAGTACTTC	CASSAQGISYEQYF
NA	few	TRBJ1-5	TRBV20-1	TGCAGTGCTAGATCAGGCGAACAGCCCCAGCATTTT	CSARSGEQPQHF
NA	NA	TRBJ2-3	TRBV20-1	TGCAGTGCTAGAGATCGGGGCAGCTCTAGCACAGATACGCAGTATTTT	CSARDRGSSSTDTQYF
NA	few	TRBJ2-3	TRBV5-4	TGTGCCAGCAGCTTGGAGCAGGGAGGAGATACGCAGTATTTT	CASSLEQGGDTQYF
NA	NA	TRBJ1-5	TRBV5-1	TGCGCCAGCAGCTTGGTCGGTTCAGGCGCCAATCAGCCCCAGCATTTT	CASSLVGSGANQPQHF
NA	many	TRBJ1-2	TRBV29-1	TGCAGCGTTGACAGGACGGTGGATATCTATGGCTACACCTTC	CSVDRTVDIYGYTF
NA	NA	TRBJ2-2	TRBV4-2	TGTGCCAGCAGCCCGGTGCCGGGGCTATACACCGGGGAGCTGTTTTTT	CASSPVPGLYTGELFF